This TCR beta chain was observed in a study of CD8 T cells in ankylosing spondylitis. Each TCR beta library was made by quantitative 5'-RACE that incorporated molecular barcodes. TCRdb used MiXCR to reprocess the 5' RACE reads, holding one entry per CDR3 protein. The table lists 150,000 to 200,000 distinct CDR3 sequences, 10% to 15% of them singletons. The V and J ends lost 6 bases and 0 bases respectively, with 15 bases between them. This CDR3 comprises 14 residues. In germline, CDR1 is DFQATT, CDR2 SNEGSKA (reference sequence). For this clonotype: The antigen remains undetermined.

Study-wide results and limits: Past research had described some motif variants in reactive arthritis synovial fluid and blood. Characteristic, it appeared, of ankylosing spondylitis blood was a TCR beta motif of fewer than 10 highly homologous variants. Significant enrichment of disease-linked clones was reported in matched ankylosing spondylitis synovial fluid.

This clonotype was sampled from a female donor with ankylosing spondylitis or in good health (not recorded which). The J gene is TRBJ2-7, the V gene TRBV20-1, with D perhaps TRBD2 (6 bases). Sequencing was performed on blood, either unsorted or a sorted T cell fraction (not recorded which). The CDR3 sequence: CSAALHGSSYEQYF. CDR3 coding DNA: TGCAGTGCAGCCCTCCACGGGAGCTCCTACGAGCAGTACTTC.